This TCR beta chain was captured in a study of CD8 T cells in Susac syndrome. Random hexamers were used to reverse transcribe an amount of about 0.5 to 1 ug RNA. TCR beta CDR3 was amplified by immunoSEQ multiplex PCR. This amplification extended across 54 Vbeta and 13 Jbeta segments. TCRdb reprocessed the immunoSEQ multiplex PCR reads with MiXCR, giving one entry per CDR3 protein. The table has about 160,000 distinct CDR3 sequences, approximately 93% seen once. FACS enriched CD8+ TEMRA cells, while bulk CD8+ and CD4+ were negatively isolated. Sequenced: CD4+ T cells from PBMCs. The source is a human donor with multiple sclerosis.

CDR3 sequence: CATSGREGSYTF. The CDR3 DNA follows: TGTGCCACCAGTGGCCGGGAGGGTAGCTACACCTTC. This chain uses TRBV24-1 with TRBJ1-2; no firm D call. The CDR3 consists of 12 residues. V gave up 5 bases and J gave up 9 bases, with 12 bases separating them. Germline V gives CDR1 KGHDR, CDR2 SFDVKD.